This T cell receptor (beta chain) originates from a study of human T cells and chemical hapten exposure. In TCRdb, the RACE reads were re-called with MiXCR into one record per CDR3 protein. Here the sample spans some 89,000 distinct CDR3 sequences, roughly 10% being singletons. This clonotype was detected ten times or more. The CDR3 is 12 amino acids. The V gene lost 6 bases and the J gene lost 9 bases, with 9 bases spanning the gap. Time point meaning: patch test 2, 6 weeks after DPC sensitization. The treatment was: therapeutic diphenylcyclopropenone sensitization with weekly scalp DPC. The donor pool consisted of alopecia patients aged 18 to 70 years, considered suitable for DPC.

The specimen was whole blood, collected in connection with sensitization to the hapten diphenylcyclopropenone (DPC). This TCR derives from a young woman with alopecia areata. Some clones in this sample may be carry-over from other donors' samples. The rearrangement links TRBV12-3 or TRBV12-4 to TRBJ1-6; maybe TRBD1 (5 bases). The CDR3 here is CASSLQASPLHF. The CDR3 coding sequence is TGTGCCAGCAGCCTACAGGCTTCACCCCTCCACTTT.